These 9 T cell receptor beta chains originate from one sample sequenced in a study of OX40 agonist ivuxolimab in advanced cancers. The library was produced with the immunoSEQ multiplex PCR assay. TCRdb took this table from immuneACCESS and kept in-frame rearrangements with V and J called. Such tables lack part of the clones; where checked against another copy, unresolved V genes explain under half of the gap, and the rest is unexplained. This sample lists about 58,000 clones; 83% were detected once. The top ten constitute 2.5% to 4% of the sample. The specimen was CD4+ or CD8+ T cells sorted from blood, collected in a trial of the OX40 agonist ivuxolimab. These receptors came from an adult with an advanced solid tumor such as melanoma, head and neck, liver or kidney cancer.

The rearrangement joins TRBV9 to TRBJ1-2; D possibly corresponds to TRBD1 (5 bases). The CDR3 is 15 residues long. V lost 4 bases and J 1 base, leaving 14 bases between the germline ends. From germline, CDR1 is SGDLS and CDR2 YYNGEE. CDR3: CASSPSGGVNYGYTF. DNA for the CDR3: TGTGCCAGCAGCCCAAGTGGGGGGGTTAACTATGGCTACACCTTC.

The chain's CDR3 is CASHPDRGRVGYTF. In DNA form, the CDR3 reads TGTGCAAGTCACCCAGACAGGGGACGGGTCGGCTACACCTTC. The chain is built from TRBV12-2 and TRBJ1-2; the table gives TRBD1 as D, unverified against the DNA. TRBV12-2 is tagged as a pseudogene. This CDR3 has 14 amino acids.

The chain combines TRBV5-6 with TRBJ1-4; D is perhaps TRBD1 (6 bases). CDR3 size: 15 residues. Per the germline V gene, CDR1 is SGHDT and CDR2 is YYEEEE. V lost 0 bases to trimming and J lost 8 bases, with 14 bases between them. CDR3 DNA: TGTGCCAGCAGCTTGGAAGGGGGGGTTTCGGAAAAACTGTTTTTT. The encoded protein is CASSLEGGVSEKLFF.

This clone has only one observation. Distinct nucleotide sequences in the sample also encode this CDR3. The gene calls are TRBV5-1 and TRBJ2-1; D possibly corresponds to TRBD1 (5 bases). In germline, CDR1 is SGHRS, CDR2 YFSETQ. The CDR3 consists of 12 residues. Trimming took 0 bases from V and 8 from J, leaving 6 bases between them. For the CDR3, the DNA is TGCGCCAGCAGCTTGGAAGGGGATGAGCAGTTCTTC. It translates to CASSLEGDEQFF.

V and J are TRBV7-2 and TRBJ2-7; TRBD1 matches 8 bases. This CDR3 comprises 15 residues. V lost 5 bases and J lost 7; bases outside the gene matches: 13. Germline CDR1 and CDR2: SGHTA and FQGNSA. CDR3 in DNA: TGTGCCAGCAGCCCTGCGGGGACAGGTGGTTGGGAGCAGTACTTC. Its translation is CASSPAGTGGWEQYF.

The V call is TRBV7-2, the J call TRBJ1-3; no definite D call. Germline CDR1 is SGHTA and CDR2 is FQGNSA. The CDR3 loop spans 16 amino acids. V dropped 3 bases and J dropped 0 bases, with 12 bases sitting between them. This CDR3 reads CASSLPTLSSGNTIYF. Here the CDR3 DNA reads TGTGCCAGCAGCTTGCCGACACTGAGCTCTGGAAACACCATATATTTT.

This chain uses TRBV9 with TRBJ1-5; no reliable D call. V shed 0 bases and J shed 0 bases, with 7 bases lying between them. In germline, CDR1 is SGDLS, CDR2 YYNGEE. The CDR3 totals 15 residues. In DNA, the CDR3 is TGTGCCAGCAGCGTAGGGCCAGATAGCAATCAGCCCCAGCATTTT. Translation gives CASSVGPDSNQPQHF.

In its sample, this clone was seen a few times. The J gene is TRBJ1-6, the V gene TRBV9; 8 bases match TRBD1. The germline gives CDR1 SGDLS, CDR2 YYNGEE. The CDR3 is 15 amino acids. Trimming took 3 bases from V and 7 from J; bases not matched to a gene: 6. CDR3 protein: CASSGGTGGNSPLHF. For the CDR3, the DNA is TGTGCCAGCAGCGGGGGGACAGGCGGCAATTCACCCCTCCACTTT. The variable domain in full, with the rest retrieved from reference TRBV9 and TRBJ1-6, is DSGVTQTPKHLITATGQRVTLRCSPRSGDLSVYWYQQSLDQGLQFLIQYYNGEERAKGNILERFSAQQFPDLHSELNLSSLELGDSALYFCASSGGTGGNSPLHFGNGTRLTVT.

J is TRBJ2-5 and V is TRBV7-2; D not resolved. The CDR3 length is 13 residues. Between the trimmed V and J ends, which lost 2 bases and 5 bases, there was a span of 9 bases. Germline CDR1 SGHTA, CDR2 FQGNSA. This chain's CDR3 is CASSLYPRETQYF. CDR3 DNA: TGTGCCAGCAGCTTATACCCGAGGGAGACCCAGTACTTC.